Described below is a single T cell receptor (beta chain) sequence and its context. No antigen is known for it. Time point noted: pre-treatment sample, taken before nivolumab and TIL therapy. The data derive from a study of TIL therapy for anti-PD-1-resistant metastatic lung cancer. About the study: Patients had a median age of around 56 years (range about 35-80). Tumors carried a median roughly 1.5 non-synonymous mutations per megabase. Four tumors were EGFR-mutant and two were ALK-rearranged.

Study findings and constraints: Infused TIL clonotypes partially replaced the baseline blood repertoire, then decayed over months.

The immunoSEQ assay was v3. Clones were sequenced by immunoSEQ multiplex PCR, and TCRdb holds only the in-frame ones, with some missing. The sample carries over 10,000 clones, over 70% recorded once. V lost 3 bases, J lost 3 bases, and 2 bases stayed unmatched. The CDR3 covers 14 residues. Germline CDR1 reads SGHTA; CDR2 reads FQGNSA. The starting material was blood, obtained at baseline. This TCR was sampled from a person aged 25-79 years with non-small cell lung cancer. The chain uses TRBV7-2 and TRBJ1-2, with 9 positions matching TRBD1. CDR3 amino acids: CASSFTGGDYGYTF. DNA of the CDR3: TGTGCCAGCAGCTTCACAGGGGGCGACTATGGCTACACCTTC.